Each of the 20 T cell receptor beta chains below was sequenced from the same sample in a study of regulatory T cells in long-lasting Graves disease. TCR beta libraries were built with iRepertoire HTBI primers and Arm-PCR of CDR3 regions. TCRdb reanalysed the multiplex PCR reads using MiXCR and keeps one entry per CDR3 protein. Counted here are hundreds of thousands of distinct CDR3 sequences, roughly 17% occurring once; the ten biggest clones make up approximately 30%. Stated time point: newly diagnosed GD, antithyroid drugs for less than 3 months. The TCR library used RNA extracted from PBMCs. These sequences were also reported in another study, on T cells in Graves' hyperthyroidism and ophthalmopathy.

Sequenced here: peripheral blood mononuclear cells (PBMCs), sampled at new diagnosis, from a patient treated with antithyroid drugs. The receptors were gathered from a man in his forties with Graves disease.

On this clonotype: This clone may be a read error of a much larger clone one base away. The chain joins TRBV7-2 to TRBJ2-2; tentative D call: TRBD1 (7 bases). Germline V CDR1 and CDR2: SGHTA, FQGNSA. This CDR3 region has 15 residues. CDR3 loop: CASSFRQGGVGGLFF. The CDR3 nucleotides are TGTGCCAGCAGCTTCAGACAGGGTGGTGTCGGGGGGCTGTTTTTT.

The chain couples TRBV25-1 to TRBJ1-1; D might be TRBD1 (6 bases). V lost 2 bases to trimming and J lost 4 bases, with 14 bases between them. CDR1 and CDR2 (germline): MGHDK, SYGVNS. The CDR3 extends over 15 amino acids. The chain's CDR3 is CASSEPGGRGTEAFF. The CDR3 DNA is TGTGCCAGCAGTGAACCGGGGGGCAGGGGCACTGAAGCTTTCTTT.

The CDR3 region is CASSLRLAGGLETQYF. CDR3 in DNA: TGTGCCAGCAGCTTAAGACTAGCGGGGGGGCTAGAGACCCAGTACTTC. J is TRBJ2-5 and V is TRBV11-2; 14 bases match TRBD2. Germline values: CDR1 SGHAT, CDR2 FQNNGV. The CDR3 is 16 residues long. Trimming took 2 bases from V and 4 from J; bases not matched to a gene: 3. The full variable domain, completed using reference TRBV11-2 and TRBJ2-5, is EAGVAQSPRYKIIEKRQSVAFWCNPISGHATLYWYQQILGQGPKLLIQFQNNGVVDDSQLPKDRFSAERLKGVDSTLKIQPAKLEDSAVYLCASSLRLAGGLETQYFGPGTRLLVL.

This clonotype occurred many times. The rearrangement uses TRBV28 and TRBJ1-5; no clear D gene. V was pared by 3 bases and J by 0 bases, with 12 bases between. The CDR3 runs to 16 residues. Looked up from germline, CDR1 is MDHEN and CDR2 is SYDVKM. CDR3: CASSFWGASSNQPQHF. CDR3 sequence (DNA): TGTGCCAGCAGTTTTTGGGGAGCTAGTAGCAATCAGCCCCAGCATTTT.

V and J are TRBV24-1 and TRBJ2-3; 10 bases line up with TRBD1. J was trimmed by 4 bases and V by 5 bases; bases with no gene match: 8. Germline V gives CDR1 KGHDR, CDR2 SFDVKD. CDR3 length equals 16 residues. The CDR3 reads CATSVSGTGVSDTQYF. As DNA, the CDR3 is TGTGCCACCAGTGTGAGCGGGACAGGGGTGTCAGATACGCAGTATTTT.

The table lists this clonotype with many counts. J is TRBJ1-2 and V is TRBV3-1; D is undetermined. The CDR3 contains 13 residues. Germline V lookup: CDR1 LGHDT, CDR2 YNNKEL (reference sequence). The ends were cut back, 1 base at V and 5 bases at J, with 8 bases in the middle. CDR3 residues: CASSQGRGYGYTF. DNA of the CDR3: TGTGCCAGCAGCCAAGGAAGAGGATATGGCTACACCTTC.

The chain links TRBV28 to TRBJ1-2; the match to TRBD1 covers 7 bases. V was clipped by 6 bases and J by 2 bases; unmatched bases: 6. The CDR3 totals 14 residues. Germline loops: CDR1 MDHEN, CDR2 SYDVKM. The CDR3 spells CASSTPGQNYGYTF. CDR3 DNA: TGTGCCAGCAGCACCCCGGGACAGAACTATGGCTACACCTTC.

The chain is built from TRBV27 and TRBJ2-1, with D perhaps given as TRBD1 or TRBD2 (6 bases each). CDR3 length: 16 residues. V lost 4 bases and J 7 bases, leaving 20 bases between the germline ends. The germline gives CDR1 MNHEY, CDR2 SMNVEV (reference sequence). CDR3 sequence: CASSSEGGTIWNEQFF. The CDR3 region has the DNA TGTGCCAGCAGTTCGGAGGGGGGCACCATTTGGAATGAGCAGTTCTTC.

This clonotype was picked up many times. The rearrangement joins TRBV7-2 to TRBJ2-2; the D is unclear. Trimming left V 3 bases short and J 3 bases short, with 11 bases between. CDR1 is SGHTA and CDR2 is FQGNSA in the germline V gene. This CDR3 comprises 15 residues. The CDR3 DNA follows: TGTGCCAGCAGCTTGCAGGCCCTGGACACCGGGGAGCTGTTTTTT. Translation gives CASSLQALDTGELFF.

This clonotype was counted at least ten times. The rearrangement links TRBV28 to TRBJ1-5, with D perhaps TRBD1 (5 bases). Germline assignment: CDR1 MDHEN and CDR2 SYDVKM. V lost 5 bases and J lost 3, with 11 bases in between. CDR3 size: 14 residues. The CDR3 DNA is TGTGCCAGCAGTCTGGCAGGGCTCAATCAGCCCCAGCATTTT. Translation: CASSLAGLNQPQHF.

The rearrangement joins TRBV2 to TRBJ2-2, with 7 bases fitting TRBD2. The CDR3 loop spans 13 amino acids. Germline CDR1 SNHLY, CDR2 FYNNEI. V lost 9 bases to trimming and J lost 6 bases; unmatched junction nucleotides: 7. The CDR3 region has the DNA TGTGCCAGGGGAGGGGTCTCCGCCGGGGAGCTGTTTTTT. Translated: CARGGVSAGELFF.

This clonotype has a count of ten or more. This sequence joins TRBV20-1 and TRBJ2-5; TRBD1 matches 7 bases. Looked up from germline, CDR1 is DFQATT and CDR2 is SNEGSKA (reference sequence). J lost 0 bases, V lost 5 bases, and 3 bases had no gene match. This CDR3 spans 13 amino acids. This CDR3 is CSALGTDQETQYF. CDR3 coding DNA: TGCAGTGCTTTAGGGACAGACCAAGAGACCCAGTACTTC.

The genes are TRBV12-3 or TRBV12-4 and TRBJ1-3; D gene ambiguous. The CDR3 extends over 16 amino acids. V was pared by 0 bases and J by 0 bases, with 9 bases between. CDR3 region: CASSLAPAHSGNTIYF. DNA of the CDR3: TGTGCCAGCAGTTTAGCGCCGGCCCACTCTGGAAACACCATATATTTT.

In this sample, this clonotype turned up a few times. The genes are TRBV10-3 and TRBJ2-2; 10 bases match TRBD2. Germline V CDR1 and CDR2: ENHRY, SYGVKD. J was trimmed by 5 bases and V by 10 bases; bases with no gene match: 10. CDR3 length: 15 residues. CDR3: CATRSSGGGTGELFF. For the CDR3, the DNA is TGTGCCACACGCTCGAGCGGGGGGGGTACCGGGGAGCTGTTTTTT.

CDR3: CASSLVAGGQAYEQYF. The CDR3 DNA is TGTGCCAGCAGCTTAGTAGCGGGGGGGCAGGCCTACGAGCAGTACTTC. This chain uses TRBV7-2 with TRBJ2-7; TRBD2 agrees at 11 bases. V trimming: 1 base; J trimming: 2 bases; junction bases outside the gene matches: 4. In germline, CDR1 is SGHTA, CDR2 FQGNSA. The CDR3 spans 16 residues.

This clonotype was observed a handful of times. This chain links TRBV19 with TRBJ2-7; the D is unclear. Trimming stripped 5 bases from V and 3 bases from J, with 11 bases between. This CDR3 is 13 amino acids long. Germline loops: CDR1 LNHDA, CDR2 SQIVND (reference sequence). The CDR3 coding sequence is TGTGCCAGTAGTCCCGGGTCATACTACGAGCAGTACTTC. It codes for CASSPGSYYEQYF. The variable domain in full, completed from reference TRBV19 and TRBJ2-7, reads DGGITQSPKYLFRKEGQNVTLSCEQNLNHDAMYWYRQDPGQGLRLIYYSQIVNDFQKGDIAEGYSVSREKKESFPLTVTSAQKNPTAFYLCASSPGSYYEQYFGPGTRLTVT.

The chain combines TRBV5-4 with TRBJ2-7; D gene unclear. CDR3 length: 14 amino acids. The germline V gene encodes CDR1 SGHNT and CDR2 YYREEE (reference sequence). Between the trimmed V and J ends, which lost 0 bases and 7 bases, there was a span of 14 bases. The chain's CDR3 is CASSLGPGTQEQYF. DNA of the CDR3: TGTGCCAGCAGCTTGGGGCCAGGAACCCAAGAGCAGTACTTC. The variable domain in full, completed from reference TRBV5-4 and TRBJ2-7, reads ETGVTQSPTHLIKTRGQQVTLRCSSQSGHNTVSWYQQALGQGPQFIFQYYREEENGRGNFPPRFSGLQFPNYSSELNVNALELDDSALYLCASSLGPGTQEQYFGPGTRLTVT.

This clonotype was counted between two and nine times. The V gene is TRBV4-1, the J gene TRBJ1-2; 7 nucleotides line up with TRBD1. The CDR3 extends over 18 amino acids. V lost 0 bases to trimming and J lost 5 bases; unmatched junction nucleotides: 15. Germline CDR1 is MGHRA and CDR2 is YSYEKL. The CDR3 region is CASSQDQGGGRGGYGYTF. CDR3 nucleotides: TGCGCCAGCAGCCAAGATCAAGGAGGCGGCAGGGGGGGATATGGCTACACCTTC.

The table lists this clonotype with a few counts. The chain uses TRBV6-1 and TRBJ1-2; D uncertain. Trimming took 0 bases from V and 7 from J, leaving 12 bases between them. Germline values: CDR1 MNHNS, CDR2 SASEGT. This CDR3 spans 14 amino acids. CDR3 region: CASSEASITGGYTF. The CDR3 DNA is TGTGCCAGCAGTGAAGCTTCAATAACTGGTGGCTACACCTTC.

This clonotype has a count of ten or more. CDR3 nucleotide sequence: TGCAGTGCTAGACCAGATCCCTACGAGCAGTACTTC. Translating it yields CSARPDPYEQYF. The rearrangement uses TRBV20-1 and TRBJ2-7; D ambiguous. The CDR3 runs to 12 residues. Trimming cost V 2 bases and J 2 bases, with 7 bases left between them. CDR1 and CDR2 from the germline V gene are DFQATT and SNEGSKA (reference sequence).